These T cell receptor beta chains were read from a single sample in a study of blood T cell repertoires in COVID-19. Measured with immunoSEQ multiplex PCR; TCRdb has only the in-frame clones, and not every one. The sample shows about 670,000 clones, about nine tenths of them seen only once. The sample comprised peripheral blood. The receptors shown here come from a woman between 18 and 30 years old with acute or convalescent COVID-19. CDR3s include the opening cysteine and the closing phenylalanine or tryptophan. A D gene is named only where the DNA matches it firmly. Size tells how often a clone was seen (once, few, many) or the class of an expanded clone, and some rows leave it out.

V gene: TRBV10-3; D gene: TRBD2; J gene: TRBJ2-3; clone size: NA; CDR3 protein: CAISGSGGFSTDTQYF; CDR3 DNA: TGTGCCATCAGTGGTAGCGGGGGCTTTAGCACAGATACGCAGTATTTT
V gene: TRBV7-2; D gene: NA; J gene: TRBJ1-2; clone size: few; CDR3 protein: CASSLAEGTLYGYTF; CDR3 DNA: TGTGCCAGCAGCTTAGCGGAGGGGACCCTCTATGGCTACACCTTC
V gene: TRBV19; D gene: NA; J gene: TRBJ1-1; clone size: once; CDR3 protein: CASSTRHGAEAFF; CDR3 DNA: TGTGCCAGTAGTACCCGACATGGCGCTGAAGCTTTCTTT
V gene: TRBV5-1; D gene: TRBD1; J gene: TRBJ1-2; clone size: NA; CDR3 protein: CASTDRGGGYTF; CDR3 DNA: TGCGCCAGCACAGACAGGGGGGGCGGCTACACCTTC
V gene: TRBV7-6; D gene: TRBD2; J gene: TRBJ2-3; clone size: NA; CDR3 protein: CASSLKLAGPSGRDTQYF; CDR3 DNA: TGTGCCAGCAGCTTAAAACTAGCGGGGCCCTCAGGCAGAGATACGCAGTATTTT
V gene: TRBV4-2; D gene: TRBD1; J gene: TRBJ2-2; clone size: NA; CDR3 protein: CASSPLLGQSTGELFF; CDR3 DNA: TGTGCCAGCAGCCCGCTCTTGGGACAGTCCACCGGGGAGCTGTTTTTT
V gene: TRBV12-5; D gene: TRBD1; J gene: TRBJ2-7; clone size: NA; CDR3 protein: CASGFGQGQGLGEQYF; CDR3 DNA: TGTGCTAGTGGTTTCGGTCAGGGACAGGGGTTGGGGGAGCAGTACTTC
V gene: TRBV28; D gene: NA; J gene: TRBJ1-2; clone size: NA; CDR3 protein: CASRQGTLYGYTF; CDR3 DNA: TGTGCCAGCAGGCAGGGAACCCTCTATGGCTACACCTTC
V gene: TRBV2; D gene: NA; J gene: TRBJ1-6; clone size: NA; CDR3 protein: CASSRNLGTYNSPLHF; CDR3 DNA: TGTGCCAGCAGTCGGAATTTGGGCACCTATAATTCACCCCTCCACTTT
V gene: TRBV3-1/TRBV3-2; D gene: NA; J gene: TRBJ1-4; clone size: NA; CDR3 protein: CASSQEYGLWLGADEKLFF; CDR3 DNA: TGTGCCAGCAGCCAAGAATATGGGCTTTGGCTGGGGGCAGATGAAAAACTGTTTTTT
V gene: TRBV18; D gene: NA; J gene: TRBJ1-1; clone size: NA; CDR3 protein: CAGTDRMNTEAFF; CDR3 DNA: TGTGCCGGAACGGACAGAATGAACACTGAAGCTTTCTTT
V gene: TRBV24-1; D gene: NA; J gene: TRBJ1-2; clone size: NA; CDR3 protein: CATSDPRGYYGYTF; CDR3 DNA: TGTGCCACCAGTGATCCCCGGGGGTACTATGGCTACACCTTC
V gene: TRBV19; D gene: NA; J gene: TRBJ1-2; clone size: NA; CDR3 protein: CASSIQRGGGYTF; CDR3 DNA: TGTGCCAGTAGTATTCAAAGAGGGGGTGGCTACACCTTC
V gene: TRBV7-8; D gene: NA; J gene: TRBJ1-5; clone size: once; CDR3 protein: CASSLRQADGNQPQHF; CDR3 DNA: TGTGCCAGCAGCTTAAGACAGGCCGATGGCAATCAGCCCCAGCATTTT
V gene: TRBV18; D gene: TRBD1; J gene: TRBJ1-1; clone size: NA; CDR3 protein: CASSLGQGRTTEAFF; CDR3 DNA: TGTGCCAGCTCACTCGGACAGGGAAGGACCACTGAAGCTTTCTTT
V gene: TRBV6-6; D gene: NA; J gene: TRBJ1-2; clone size: NA; CDR3 protein: CASSPSSYGYTF; CDR3 DNA: TGTGCCAGCAGTCCCTCGAGCTATGGCTACACCTTC
V gene: TRBV19; D gene: TRBD1; J gene: TRBJ1-4; clone size: NA; CDR3 protein: CASRKTGGNEKLFF; CDR3 DNA: TGTGCCAGTAGGAAGACAGGGGGGAATGAAAAACTGTTTTTT
V gene: TRBV6-4; D gene: NA; J gene: TRBJ1-6; clone size: NA; CDR3 protein: CASSVDRGHSPLHF; CDR3 DNA: TGTGCCAGCAGTGTGGACCGGGGTCATTCACCCCTCCACTTT
V gene: TRBV7-2; D gene: NA; J gene: TRBJ1-2; clone size: few; CDR3 protein: CASSLVGSGSSYGYTF; CDR3 DNA: TGTGCCAGCAGCTTAGTGGGATCAGGGTCGAGCTATGGCTACACCTTC
V gene: TRBV24-1; D gene: NA; J gene: TRBJ1-4; clone size: NA; CDR3 protein: CATRGGYTNEKLFF; CDR3 DNA: TGTGCCACCAGGGGAGGGTATACTAATGAAAAACTGTTTTTT
V gene: TRBV10-3; D gene: TRBD1; J gene: TRBJ1-5; clone size: NA; CDR3 protein: CATSPGTGNGQPQHF; CDR3 DNA: TGTGCCACCTCCCCCGGGACAGGGAACGGACAGCCCCAGCATTTT
V gene: TRBV5-6; D gene: TRBD2; J gene: TRBJ2-3; clone size: NA; CDR3 protein: CASSPGTSGYTDTQYF; CDR3 DNA: TGTGCCAGCAGCCCAGGGACTAGCGGGTATACAGATACGCAGTATTTT
V gene: TRBV6-5; D gene: NA; J gene: TRBJ2-1; clone size: NA; CDR3 protein: CASRRSEGRGEQFF; CDR3 DNA: TGTGCCAGCAGACGCAGCGAGGGCCGCGGTGAGCAGTTCTTC
V gene: TRBV7-9; D gene: NA; J gene: TRBJ1-4; clone size: few; CDR3 protein: CASSLLYSPNEKLFF; CDR3 DNA: TGTGCCAGCAGCTTATTATACAGCCCAAATGAAAAACTGTTTTTT
V gene: TRBV14; D gene: NA; J gene: TRBJ1-1; clone size: NA; CDR3 protein: CASSQEVRTEAFF; CDR3 DNA: TGTGCCAGCAGCCAAGAAGTGAGAACTGAAGCTTTCTTT
V gene: TRBV2; D gene: NA; J gene: TRBJ1-1; clone size: NA; CDR3 protein: CASSDYRASDTEAFF; CDR3 DNA: TGTGCCAGCAGTGACTACAGGGCCTCGGACACTGAAGCTTTCTTT